This record looks at one T cell receptor beta chain sequence and its context. Its antigen is currently unknown. The data originate from a study of CD8+ T cells in alopecia areata. Study-wide context: Treatment of the treated patients consisted of oral tofacitinib, 5 to 10 mg twice daily. Findings and caveats of the study: Patients shared TCRs less clearly than mice did, possibly owing to HLA. Clonality exceeded that of normal scalp in lesional scalp, most notably in alopecia totalis/universalis.

V was trimmed by 0 bases and J by 4 bases, leaving 16 bases between them. CDR1 is SGHRS, CDR2 YFSETQ, per germline. The CDR3 length is 16 residues. Once RNA had been extracted, it was reverse transcribed into cDNA to act as the sequencing template. Here immunoSEQ multiplex PCR was the method, and the copy in TCRdb shows in-frame clones only, minus some. The sample gives 220,000 or so clones, around 62% of which show up once; over 0.4% is in the top ten. Specimens obtained from alopecia areata patients comprised lesional scalp punch biopsies and peripheral blood. The sequences come from CD4+ T cells sorted from blood, collected at week 0. This clonotype originated in a human donor with alopecia areata. V is TRBV5-1 and J is TRBJ1-1, with D tentatively TRBD1 (5 bases). CDR3 sequence: CASSLAGRTVATEAFF. The CDR3 DNA is TGCGCCAGCAGCTTGGCGGGACGGACTGTTGCCACTGAAGCTTTCTTT.